This TCR beta chain was recovered during a study of T cell repertoires in cytomegalovirus infection. Overall study context: Epitope selection comprised recently identified HLA-C-restricted CMV epitopes and well-studied HLA-B-restricted CMV epitopes. The public TCR beta signatures pointed to both CMV infection and matching HLA type.

A note on this clonotype: As yet, its antigen is unknown.

Study-wide findings and caveats: Summed frequency of shared TCR beta families picked out CMV carriers who also had the relevant HLA. There were HLA-C-restricted CMV-specific TCR beta clonotypes dominating the ex vivo response.

TCRdb itself ran the reads through MiXCR, one entry per CDR3 protein. The sample records hundreds of thousands of distinct CDR3 sequences, around a third being singletons. CDR1 and CDR2 from the germline V gene are KGHDR and SFDVKD. The V end was cut by 4 bases, the J end by 2 bases, with 14 bases between. CDR3 size: 16 residues. The chain couples TRBV24-1 to TRBJ1-5; D is perhaps TRBD1 (5 bases). This TCR was sampled from a human donor in good health (CMV status not recorded). Some clones in this sample may be carry-over from other donors' samples. The material sequenced was cultured PBMCs, taken from culture after CMV antigen stimulation. This CDR3 is CATSDPGLGRNQPQHF. DNA of the CDR3: TGTGCCACCAGTGACCCGGGACTTGGGCGCAATCAGCCCCAGCATTTT.